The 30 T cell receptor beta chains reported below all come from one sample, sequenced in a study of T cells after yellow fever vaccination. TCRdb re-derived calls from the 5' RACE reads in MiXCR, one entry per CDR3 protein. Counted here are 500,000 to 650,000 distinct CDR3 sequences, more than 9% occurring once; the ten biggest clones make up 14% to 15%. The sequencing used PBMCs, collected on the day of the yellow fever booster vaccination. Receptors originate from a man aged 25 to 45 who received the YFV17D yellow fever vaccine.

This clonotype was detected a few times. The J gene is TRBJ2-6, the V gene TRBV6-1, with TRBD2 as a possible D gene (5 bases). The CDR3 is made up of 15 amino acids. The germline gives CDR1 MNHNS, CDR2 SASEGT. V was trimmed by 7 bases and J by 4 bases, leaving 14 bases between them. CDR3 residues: CASTHEGTGANVLTF. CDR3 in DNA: TGTGCCAGCACCCATGAGGGAACCGGGGCCAACGTCCTGACTTTC.

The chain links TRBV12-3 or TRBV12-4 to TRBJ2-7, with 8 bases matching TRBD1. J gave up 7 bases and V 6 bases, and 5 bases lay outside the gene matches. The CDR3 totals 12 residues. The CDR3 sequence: CASSRTGREQYF. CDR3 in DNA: TGTGCCAGCAGCCGGACAGGGCGGGAGCAGTACTTC.

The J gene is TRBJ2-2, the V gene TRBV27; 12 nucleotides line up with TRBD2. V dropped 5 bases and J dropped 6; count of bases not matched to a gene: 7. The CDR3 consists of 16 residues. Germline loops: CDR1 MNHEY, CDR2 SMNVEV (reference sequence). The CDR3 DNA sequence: TGTGCCAGCAGTCCCCGGGCTAGCGGGAGGGCCGGGGAGCTGTTTTTT. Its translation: CASSPRASGRAGELFF.

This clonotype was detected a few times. CDR3 sequence: CASSKGQRNQPQHF. In nucleotides, the CDR3 is TGTGCCAGTAGTAAGGGACAGAGGAATCAGCCCCAGCATTTT. V is TRBV19 and J is TRBJ1-5; 7 nucleotides match TRBD1. CDR1 is LNHDA and CDR2 is SQIVND in the germline V gene (reference sequence). V lost 4 bases to trimming and J lost 4 bases; unmatched junction nucleotides: 4. There are 14 residues in the CDR3.

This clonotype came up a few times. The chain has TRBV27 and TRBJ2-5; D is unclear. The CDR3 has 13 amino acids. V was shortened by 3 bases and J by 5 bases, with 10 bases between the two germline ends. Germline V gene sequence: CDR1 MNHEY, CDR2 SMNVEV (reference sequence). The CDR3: CASSFDGVETQYF. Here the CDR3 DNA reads TGTGCCAGCAGTTTCGACGGCGTGGAGACCCAGTACTTC.

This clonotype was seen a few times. DNA for the CDR3: TGTGCCAGCAGCCCAAGGGGGGACCAGGGGAATGGCTACACCTTC. Encoded protein: CASSPRGDQGNGYTF. The gene calls are TRBV9 and TRBJ1-2; the D gene is possibly TRBD1 (6 bases). Germline V CDR1 and CDR2: SGDLS, YYNGEE. The V gene lost 4 bases and the J gene lost 6 bases, with 19 bases spanning the gap. CDR3 length equals 15 residues.

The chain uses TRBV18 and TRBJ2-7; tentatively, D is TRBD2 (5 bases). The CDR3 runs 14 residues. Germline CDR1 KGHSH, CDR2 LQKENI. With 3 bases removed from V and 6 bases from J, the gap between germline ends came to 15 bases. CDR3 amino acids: CASSPNYLGGEQYF. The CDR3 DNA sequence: TGTGCCAGCTCACCTAACTACCTTGGAGGCGAGCAGTACTTC.

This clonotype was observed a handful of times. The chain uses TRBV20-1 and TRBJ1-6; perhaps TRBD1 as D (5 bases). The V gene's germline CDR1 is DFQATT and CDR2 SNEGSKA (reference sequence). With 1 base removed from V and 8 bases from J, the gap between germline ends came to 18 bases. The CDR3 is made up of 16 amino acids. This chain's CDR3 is CSARVLGDPRYSPLHF. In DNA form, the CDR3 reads TGCAGTGCTAGAGTACTTGGGGACCCTAGGTATTCACCCCTCCACTTT.

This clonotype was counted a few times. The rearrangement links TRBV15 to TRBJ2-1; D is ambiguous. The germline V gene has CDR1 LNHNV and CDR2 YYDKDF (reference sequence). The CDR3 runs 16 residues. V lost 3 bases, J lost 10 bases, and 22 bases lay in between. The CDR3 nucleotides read TGTGCCACCAGCAGGGAAATTGGGCCCCCCCAATCCGAGCAGTTCTTC. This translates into CATSREIGPPQSEQFF.

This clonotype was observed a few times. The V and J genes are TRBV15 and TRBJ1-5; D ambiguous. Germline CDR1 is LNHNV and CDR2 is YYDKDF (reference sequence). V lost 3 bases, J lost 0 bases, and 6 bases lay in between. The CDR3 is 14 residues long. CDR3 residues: CATSRQYSNQPQHF. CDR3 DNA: TGTGCCACCAGCAGGCAGTATAGCAATCAGCCCCAGCATTTT. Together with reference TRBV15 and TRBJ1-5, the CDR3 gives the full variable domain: DAMVIQNPRYQVTQFGKPVTLSCSQTLNHNVMYWYQQKSSQAPKLLFHYYDKDFNNEADTPDNFQSRRPNTSFCFLDIRSPGLGDTAMYLCATSRQYSNQPQHFGDGTRLSIL.

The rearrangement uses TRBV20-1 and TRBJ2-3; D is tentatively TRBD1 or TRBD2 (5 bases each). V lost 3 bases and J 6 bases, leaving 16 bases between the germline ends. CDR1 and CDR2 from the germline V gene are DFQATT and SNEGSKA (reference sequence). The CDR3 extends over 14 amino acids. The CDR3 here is CSARLSFRGDTQYF. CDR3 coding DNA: TGCAGTGCTAGGCTATCATTCCGGGGCGATACGCAGTATTTT.

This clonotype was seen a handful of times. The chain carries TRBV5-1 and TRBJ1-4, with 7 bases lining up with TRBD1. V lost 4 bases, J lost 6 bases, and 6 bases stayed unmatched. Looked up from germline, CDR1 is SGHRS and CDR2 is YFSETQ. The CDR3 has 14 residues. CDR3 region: CASSRQGGDEKLFF. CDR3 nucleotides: TGCGCCAGCAGCCGACAGGGCGGAGATGAAAAACTGTTTTTT.

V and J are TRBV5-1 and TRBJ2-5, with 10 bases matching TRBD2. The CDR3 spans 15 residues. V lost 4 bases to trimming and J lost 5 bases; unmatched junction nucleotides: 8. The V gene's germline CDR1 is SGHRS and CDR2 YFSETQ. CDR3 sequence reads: CASSRQREGLETQYF. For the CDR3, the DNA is TGCGCCAGCAGCAGGCAGCGGGAGGGGTTGGAGACCCAGTACTTC. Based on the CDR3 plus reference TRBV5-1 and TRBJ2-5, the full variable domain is KAGVTQTPRYLIKTRGQQVTLSCSPISGHRSVSWYQQTPGQGLQFLFEYFSETQRNKGNFPGRFSGRQFSNSRSEMNVSTLELGDSALYLCASSRQREGLETQYFGPGTRLLVL.

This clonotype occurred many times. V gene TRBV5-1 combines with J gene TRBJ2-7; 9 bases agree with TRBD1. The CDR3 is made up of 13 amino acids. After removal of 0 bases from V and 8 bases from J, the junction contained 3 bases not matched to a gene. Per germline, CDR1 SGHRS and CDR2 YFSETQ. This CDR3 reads CASSLGGQGQQYF. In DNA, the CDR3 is TGCGCCAGCAGCTTGGGGGGACAGGGACAGCAGTACTTC.

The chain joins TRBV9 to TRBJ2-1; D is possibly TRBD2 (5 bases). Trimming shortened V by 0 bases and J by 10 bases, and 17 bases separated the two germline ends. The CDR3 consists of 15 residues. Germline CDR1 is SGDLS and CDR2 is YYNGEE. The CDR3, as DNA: TGTGCCAGCAGCGTAGGGGAGTCTAGTCCGCACGAGCAGTTCTTC. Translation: CASSVGESSPHEQFF. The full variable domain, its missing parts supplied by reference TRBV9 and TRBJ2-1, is DSGVTQTPKHLITATGQRVTLRCSPRSGDLSVYWYQQSLDQGLQFLIQYYNGEERAKGNILERFSAQQFPDLHSELNLSSLELGDSALYFCASSVGESSPHEQFFGPGTRLTVL.

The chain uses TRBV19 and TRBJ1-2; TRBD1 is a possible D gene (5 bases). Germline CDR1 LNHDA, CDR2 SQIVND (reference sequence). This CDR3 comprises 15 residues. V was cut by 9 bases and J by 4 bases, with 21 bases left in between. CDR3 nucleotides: TGTGCCAGCTCCGGGAAGTGGAGACAGTCCTATGGCTACACCTTC. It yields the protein CASSGKWRQSYGYTF. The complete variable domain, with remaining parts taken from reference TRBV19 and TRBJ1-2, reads DGGITQSPKYLFRKEGQNVTLSCEQNLNHDAMYWYRQDPGQGLRLIYYSQIVNDFQKGDIAEGYSVSREKKESFPLTVTSAQKNPTAFYLCASSGKWRQSYGYTFGSGTRLTVV.

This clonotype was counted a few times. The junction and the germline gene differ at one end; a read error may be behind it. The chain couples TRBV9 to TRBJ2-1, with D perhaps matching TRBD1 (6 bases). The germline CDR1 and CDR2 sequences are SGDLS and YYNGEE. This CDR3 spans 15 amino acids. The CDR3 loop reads CASSEGTQYYNEQFF. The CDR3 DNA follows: TGTGCCAGCAGCGAAGGGACACAATACTACAATGAACAGTTCTTC.

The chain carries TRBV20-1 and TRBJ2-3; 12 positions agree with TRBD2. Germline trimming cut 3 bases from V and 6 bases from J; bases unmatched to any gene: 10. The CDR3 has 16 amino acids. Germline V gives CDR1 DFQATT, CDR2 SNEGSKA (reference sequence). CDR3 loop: CSASELTSGRFDTQYF. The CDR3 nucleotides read TGCAGTGCTAGCGAACTAACTAGCGGGAGGTTTGATACGCAGTATTTT.

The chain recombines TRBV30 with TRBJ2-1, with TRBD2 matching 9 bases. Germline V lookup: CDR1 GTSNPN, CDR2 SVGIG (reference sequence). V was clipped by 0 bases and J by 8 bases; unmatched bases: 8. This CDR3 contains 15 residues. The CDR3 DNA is TGTGCCTGGAGTGTCGGGCTAGCGGGGTTCGATGAGCAGTTCTTC. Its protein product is CAWSVGLAGFDEQFF.

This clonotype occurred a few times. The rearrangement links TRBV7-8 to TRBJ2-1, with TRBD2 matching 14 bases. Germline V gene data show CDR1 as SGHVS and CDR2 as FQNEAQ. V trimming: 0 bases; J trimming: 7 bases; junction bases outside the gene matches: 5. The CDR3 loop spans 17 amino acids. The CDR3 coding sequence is TGTGCCAGCAGCTTAGCGGGGACTAGCGGGAGAAGGAATGAGCAGTTCTTC. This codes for CASSLAGTSGRRNEQFF.

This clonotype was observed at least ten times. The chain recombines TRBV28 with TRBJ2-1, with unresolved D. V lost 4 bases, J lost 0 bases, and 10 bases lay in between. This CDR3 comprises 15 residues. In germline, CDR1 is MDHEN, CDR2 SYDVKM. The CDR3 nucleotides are TGTGCCAGCAGTTACCGACGAAGCTCCTACAATGAGCAGTTCTTC. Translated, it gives CASSYRRSSYNEQFF. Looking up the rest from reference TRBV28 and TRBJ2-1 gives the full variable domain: DVKVTQSSRYLVKRTGEKVFLECVQDMDHENMFWYRQDPGLGLRLIYFSYDVKMKEKGDIPEGYSVSREKKERFSLILESASTNQTSMYLCASSYRRSSYNEQFFGPGTRLTVL.

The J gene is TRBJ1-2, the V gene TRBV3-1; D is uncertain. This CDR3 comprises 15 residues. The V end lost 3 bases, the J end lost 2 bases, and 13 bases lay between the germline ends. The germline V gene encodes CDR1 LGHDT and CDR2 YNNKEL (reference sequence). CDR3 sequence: CASSQADAGNYGYTF. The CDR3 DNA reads TGTGCCAGCAGCCAGGCGGACGCGGGGAACTATGGCTACACCTTC.

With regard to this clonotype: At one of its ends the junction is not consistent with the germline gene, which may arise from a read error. Here the CDR3 reads CASTKTGNTEVFF. For the CDR3, the DNA is TGTGCCAGCACCAAGACAGGGAACACTGAAGTTTTCTTT. The V and J genes are TRBV6-2 or TRBV6-3 and TRBJ1-1, with 7 bases matching TRBD1. Germline V lookup: CDR1 MNHEY, CDR2 SVGEGT. The CDR3 is made up of 13 amino acids.

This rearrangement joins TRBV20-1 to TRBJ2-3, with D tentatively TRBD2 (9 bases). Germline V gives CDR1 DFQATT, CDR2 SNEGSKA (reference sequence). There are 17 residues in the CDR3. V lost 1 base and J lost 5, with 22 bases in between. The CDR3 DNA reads TGCAGTGCTAGAGCCCGACAGGGGCGGGAGGGGAGAGATACGCAGTATTTT. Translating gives CSARARQGREGRDTQYF.

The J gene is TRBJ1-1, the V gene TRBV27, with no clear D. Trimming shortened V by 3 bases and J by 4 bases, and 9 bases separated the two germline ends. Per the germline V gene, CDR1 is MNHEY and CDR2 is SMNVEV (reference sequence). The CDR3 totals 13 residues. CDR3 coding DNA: TGTGCCAGCAGTTTGAGGTTGGGCACTGAAGCTTTCTTT. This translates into CASSLRLGTEAFF.

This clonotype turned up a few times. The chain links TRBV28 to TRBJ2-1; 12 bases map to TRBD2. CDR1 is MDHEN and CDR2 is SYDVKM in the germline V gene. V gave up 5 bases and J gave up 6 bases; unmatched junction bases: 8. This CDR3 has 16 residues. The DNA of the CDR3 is TGTGCCAGCAGTCTATTGACTAGCGGGAGTCGCAATGAGCAGTTCTTC. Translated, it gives CASSLLTSGSRNEQFF.

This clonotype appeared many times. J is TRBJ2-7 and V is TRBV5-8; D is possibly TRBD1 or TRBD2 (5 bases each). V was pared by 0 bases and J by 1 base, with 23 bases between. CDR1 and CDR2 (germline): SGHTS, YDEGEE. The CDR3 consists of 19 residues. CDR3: CASSLALGEILGRSYEQYF. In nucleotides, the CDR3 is TGTGCCAGCAGCTTGGCCCTGGGGGAAATTCTGGGGCGGTCCTACGAGCAGTACTTC.

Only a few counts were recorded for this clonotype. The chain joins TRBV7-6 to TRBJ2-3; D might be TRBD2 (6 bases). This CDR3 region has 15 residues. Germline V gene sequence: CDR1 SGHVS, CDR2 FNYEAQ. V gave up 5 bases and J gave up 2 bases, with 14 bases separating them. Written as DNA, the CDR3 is TGTGCCAGCAGCCTAAGACCTAGCGACACAGATACGCAGTATTTT. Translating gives CASSLRPSDTDTQYF.

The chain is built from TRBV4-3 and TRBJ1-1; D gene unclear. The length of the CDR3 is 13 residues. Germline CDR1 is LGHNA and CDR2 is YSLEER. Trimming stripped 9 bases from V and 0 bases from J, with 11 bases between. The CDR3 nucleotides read TGCGCCAGATGGACGAGCTTGAACACTGAAGCTTTCTTT. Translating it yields CARWTSLNTEAFF.

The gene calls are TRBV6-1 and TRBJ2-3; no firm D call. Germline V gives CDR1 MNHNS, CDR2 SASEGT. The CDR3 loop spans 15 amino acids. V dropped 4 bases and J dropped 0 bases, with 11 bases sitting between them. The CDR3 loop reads CASSGQGWSTDTQYF. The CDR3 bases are TGTGCCAGCAGTGGACAAGGCTGGAGCACAGATACGCAGTATTTT.